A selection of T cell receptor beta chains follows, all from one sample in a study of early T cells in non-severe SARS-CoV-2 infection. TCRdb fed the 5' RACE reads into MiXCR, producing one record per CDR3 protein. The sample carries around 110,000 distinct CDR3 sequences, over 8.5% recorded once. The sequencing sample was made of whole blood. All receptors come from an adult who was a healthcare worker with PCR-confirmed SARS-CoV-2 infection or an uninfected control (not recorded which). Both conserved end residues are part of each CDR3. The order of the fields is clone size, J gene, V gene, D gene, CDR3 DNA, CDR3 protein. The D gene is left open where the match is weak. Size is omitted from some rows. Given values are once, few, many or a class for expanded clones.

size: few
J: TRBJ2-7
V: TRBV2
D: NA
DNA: TGTGCCAGCAGTGAAAGCGGAAGATCCTACGAGCAGTACTTC
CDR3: CASSESGRSYEQYF

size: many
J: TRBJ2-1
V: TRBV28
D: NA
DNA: TGTGCCAGCAGTTCGGGGGAGCAGTTCTTC
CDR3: CASSSGEQFF

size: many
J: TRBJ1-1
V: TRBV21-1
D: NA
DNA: TGTGCCAGCAGCCGGCGACCGACAGTTCCGATGCCTGAAGCTTTCTTT
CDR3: CASSRRPTVPMPEAFF

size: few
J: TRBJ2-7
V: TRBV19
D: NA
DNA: TGTGCCAGTAGTATAGCGGGACACACTTCCGAGCAGTACTTC
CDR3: CASSIAGHTSEQYF

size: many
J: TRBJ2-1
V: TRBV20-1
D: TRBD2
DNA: TGCAGTGCTAGCCCTAGCGGAACCTACAATGAGCAGTTCTTC
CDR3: CSASPSGTYNEQFF

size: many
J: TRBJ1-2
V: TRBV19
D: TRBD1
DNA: TGTGCCAGTAGTACTACAGGGGTCGTCTATGGCTACACCTTC
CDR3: CASSTTGVVYGYTF

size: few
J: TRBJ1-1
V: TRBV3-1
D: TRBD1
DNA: TGTGCCAGCAGGGCCAGAGGGGGCGGGGAAGCTTTCTTT
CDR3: CASRARGGGEAFF

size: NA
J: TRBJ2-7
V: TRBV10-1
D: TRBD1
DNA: TGCGCCATTCGACAGGGGGCCTACGAGCAGTACTTC
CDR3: CAIRQGAYEQYF

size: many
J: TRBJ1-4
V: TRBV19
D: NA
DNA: TGTGCCAGTAGTCCCGCAGGGATTGGGACTAATGAAAAACTGTTTTTT
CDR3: CASSPAGIGTNEKLFF

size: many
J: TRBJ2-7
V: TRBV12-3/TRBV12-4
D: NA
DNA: TGTGCCAGCAGTCCCCACCCCAGGGTAGCTAACGAGCAGTACTTC
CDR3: CASSPHPRVANEQYF

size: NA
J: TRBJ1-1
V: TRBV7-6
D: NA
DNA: TGTGCCAGCAGCCAAACGTGGGGCAACACTGAAGCTTTCTTT
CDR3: CASSQTWGNTEAFF

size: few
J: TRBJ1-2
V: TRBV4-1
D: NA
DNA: TGCGCCAGCAGCGAAGACGGCTCCCATGGCTACACCTTC
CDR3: CASSEDGSHGYTF

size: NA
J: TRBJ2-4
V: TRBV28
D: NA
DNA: TGTGCCAGCAGCGCGTTGGCTCTAGCCAAAAACATTCAGTACTTC
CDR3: CASSALALAKNIQYF

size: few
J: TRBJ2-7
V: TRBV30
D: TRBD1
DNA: TGTGCCTGGGCGAGCAAGGGGGCCCCTGGCTTTTACGAGCAGTACTTC
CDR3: CAWASKGAPGFYEQYF

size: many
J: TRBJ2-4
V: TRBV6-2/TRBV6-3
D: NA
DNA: TGTGCCAGCGGGAGGACGAACATTCAGTACTTC
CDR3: CASGRTNIQYF

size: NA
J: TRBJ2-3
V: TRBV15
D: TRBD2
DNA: TGTGCCACCAGCTTATGGCCCTTTAGCGGGGCCAACACAGATACGCAGTATTTT
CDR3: CATSLWPFSGANTDTQYF

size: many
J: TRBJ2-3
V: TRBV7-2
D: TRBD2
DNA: TGTGCCAGCAGCGCAACACTAGCGGGAGTTGGCACAGATACGCAGTATTTT
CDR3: CASSATLAGVGTDTQYF

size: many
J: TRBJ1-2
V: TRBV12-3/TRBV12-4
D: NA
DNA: TGTGCCAGCAGTTTGGGGGGGGGAGAGGGCTACACCTTC
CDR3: CASSLGGGEGYTF

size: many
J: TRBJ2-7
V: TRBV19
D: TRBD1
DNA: TGTGCCAGTAGTCCTCGGGACAGCTATTACGAGCAGTACTTC
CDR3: CASSPRDSYYEQYF

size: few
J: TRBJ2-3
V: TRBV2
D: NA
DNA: TGTGCCACCGGACAGTGGGGAGGTACGCAGTATTTT
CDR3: CATGQWGGTQYF

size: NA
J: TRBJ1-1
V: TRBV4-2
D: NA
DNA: TGTGCCAGCAGCCAAGAAGACAGTCACACTGAAGCTTTCTTT
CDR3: CASSQEDSHTEAFF

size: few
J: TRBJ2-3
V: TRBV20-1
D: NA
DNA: TGCAGTGCAGGGGAATCTAGCACAGATACGCAGTATTTT
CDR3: CSAGESSTDTQYF

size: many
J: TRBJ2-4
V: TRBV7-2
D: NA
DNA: TGTGCCAGCAGCTGGGGGACCAAAAACATTCAGTACTTC
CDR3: CASSWGTKNIQYF